Presented here are 6 T cell receptor beta chains from one specimen sequenced in a study of control samples from healthy donors and cancer patients. Data came from immunoSEQ multiplex PCR; TCRdb stores just in-frame clones and leaves some out. Of about 410,000 clones in the sample, 80% to 95% were seen once. Sequencing was performed on PBMCs. The receptor set was obtained from a man aged 40-49 years with head and neck cancer.

The chain uses TRBV11-2 and TRBJ2-7; no clear D. This CDR3 has 14 amino acids. V was shortened by 1 base and J by 5 bases, with 12 bases between the two germline ends. CDR1 is SGHAT, CDR2 FQNNGV, per germline. DNA for the CDR3: TGTGCCAGCAGCTTAGCACGAGGTGGGAACGAGCAGTACTTC. It specifies CASSLARGGNEQYF.

This sequence joins TRBV19 and TRBJ2-4; D unclear. Germline-derived CDR1 and CDR2 are LNHDA and SQIVND (reference sequence). The CDR3 has 13 residues. V was cut by 6 bases and J by 1 base, with 7 bases left in between. This CDR3 is CASRANAKNIQYF. The CDR3 bases are TGTGCCAGTAGGGCCAATGCCAAAAACATTCAGTACTTC.

The CDR3 bases are TGTGCCAGCAGTCTCGGACTCCAAGAGACCCAGTACTTC. Translating gives CASSLGLQETQYF. V is TRBV6-5 and J is TRBJ2-5; a weak D match, TRBD2 (5 bases). Germline V CDR1 and CDR2: MNHEY, SVGAGI. This CDR3 contains 13 residues. Deletions cut 5 bases from V and 1 base from J, with 8 bases between.

The chain employs TRBV7-8 and TRBJ1-5; the match to TRBD1 covers 10 bases. Unmatched junction bases numbered 8, after V lost 5 bases and J lost 1 base. The CDR3 contains 17 residues. The germline V gene has CDR1 SGHVS and CDR2 FQNEAQ. This CDR3 is CASSARTGGGSNQPQHF. DNA of the CDR3: TGTGCCAGCAGCGCCCGGACAGGGGGAGGGAGCAATCAGCCCCAGCATTTT.

The genes are TRBV7-8 and TRBJ2-3; a weak D match, TRBD2 (6 bases). The length of the CDR3 is 14 residues. V was clipped by 5 bases and J by 3 bases, with 12 bases between them. The germline V gene has CDR1 SGHVS and CDR2 FQNEAQ. CDR3 sequence reads: CASSPSAGTDTQYF. CDR3 DNA sequence: TGTGCCAGCAGCCCCTCAGCGGGTACAGATACGCAGTATTTT.

This clone showed up just once. Other DNA sequences in the sample encode the same CDR3. V usage is TRBV29-1 and J usage is TRBJ1-5; 10 bases are a match to TRBD1. Germline V gene lookup returns CDR1 SQVTM and CDR2 ANQGSEA. The CDR3 consists of 12 residues. J lost 6 bases, V lost 4 bases, and 0 bases had no gene match. CDR3 region: CSVGTGGQPQHF. The CDR3 bases are TGCAGCGTTGGGACAGGGGGTCAGCCCCAGCATTTT.